This T cell receptor (beta chain) derives from a study of blood T cells in healthy people across ages. CDR1 and CDR2 (germline): DFQATT, SNEGSKA (reference sequence). Trimming left V 4 bases short and J 2 bases short, with 11 bases between. There are 13 residues in the CDR3. Together with a sample-barcoded 5' primer, a J-beta primer mix was included in a second PCR lasting about 6 to 11 cycles. Tags on each cDNA molecule came from a template-switch adaptor with 12 random nucleotides. TCRdb reprocessed the 5' RACE reads via MiXCR and lists one record per CDR3 protein. The sample records around 1.5 million distinct CDR3 sequences, around 39% being singletons.

This receptor was obtained from a woman under 30 in good health. Sequencing was carried out using blood. The V and J genes are TRBV20-1 and TRBJ1-2, with a weak D call TRBD1 (6 bases). The CDR3 protein is CSAIDRRNYGYTF. DNA of the CDR3: TGCAGTGCTATAGACAGGCGCAACTATGGCTACACCTTC.